This T cell receptor beta chain was profiled in a study of cytomegalovirus exposure and HLA in healthy donors. Study-level information: Earlier sequencing of approximately 180 million T cells yielded roughly 120 million unique TCR beta sequences. Findings of the study overall: In an earlier analysis, in around 590 donors, most V segments appeared productive either ~87% or ~30% of the time.

PCR used 60 Vbeta primers and 13 Jbeta primers. This table comes from immunoSEQ multiplex PCR, and its TCRdb copy is limited to in-frame clones, with some not included. In the table there are 150,000 to 200,000 clones, over 75% of which are singletons. The count of this clone is one. Antigen: not known. Germline V lookup: CDR1 SGHDT, CDR2 YYEEEE. The CDR3 extends over 13 amino acids. The V gene lost 0 bases and the J gene lost 9 bases, with 10 bases spanning the gap. V and J are TRBV5-6 and TRBJ1-5; possibly TRBD1 for D (5 bases). The sequence came from a female donor in good health and CMV-seronegative. The sequencing input was PBMCs. The CDR3, as DNA: TGTGCCAGCAGCTTGGCCAGGGAAGGGCCCCAGCATTTT. Amino acid sequence: CASSLAREGPQHF.